One and the same sample provided the 29 T cell receptor beta chains below, sequenced in a study of T cell repertoires in cytomegalovirus infection. TCRdb re-derived calls from the reads in MiXCR, one entry per CDR3 protein. The repertoire holds 150,000 to 200,000 distinct CDR3 sequences, over 25% seen once, with about 28% in the top ten. Material: PBMCs. The receptor source for this set is a human donor in good health (CMV status not recorded). Some clones in this sample may be carry-over from other donors' samples.

J is TRBJ1-1 and V is TRBV12-3 or TRBV12-4; TRBD1 matches 12 bases. After removal of 7 bases from V and 0 bases from J, the junction contained 9 bases not matched to a gene. The CDR3 is made up of 17 amino acids. The CDR3 reads CASNPGTGGAMNTEAFF. The CDR3 nucleotides read TGTGCCAGCAACCCTGGGACAGGGGGCGCAATGAACACTGAAGCTTTCTTT.

The table lists this clonotype with a few counts. The genes are TRBV7-9 and TRBJ1-3; D perhaps matches TRBD1 (5 bases). Germline assignment: CDR1 SEHNR and CDR2 FQNEAQ (reference sequence). V was pared by 5 bases and J by 0 bases, with 14 bases between. This CDR3 spans 16 amino acids. The DNA of the CDR3 is TGTGCCAGCAGCCTTGGTTGGGACCGCTCTGGAAACACCATATATTTT. Its translation is CASSLGWDRSGNTIYF.

Of note for this clonotype: A clone one base away is much larger, so this may be a read error. The chain joins TRBV12-3 or TRBV12-4 to TRBJ1-2; a possible D gene is TRBD1 (6 bases). The CDR3 has 16 amino acids. With 10 bases removed from V and 6 bases from J, the gap between germline ends came to 27 bases. This CDR3 reads CATRGGVLYSMDGYTF. The CDR3 bases are TGTGCCACCCGAGGGGGGGTCCTTTACAGTATGGATGGCTACACCTTC.

This clonotype was recorded a few times. The chain recombines TRBV5-6 with TRBJ1-6; 7 bases fit TRBD1. V lost 6 bases, J lost 4 bases, and 7 bases stayed unmatched. The CDR3 has 15 residues. The germline CDR1 and CDR2 sequences are SGHDT and YYEEEE. This CDR3 reads CASKRDSGYNSPLHF. The CDR3 bases are TGTGCCAGCAAACGGGACAGCGGATATAATTCACCCCTCCACTTT.

At least ten counts were recorded for this clonotype. V is TRBV6-5 and J is TRBJ2-7; 9 bases align to TRBD1. Germline V gives CDR1 MNHEY, CDR2 SVGAGI. This CDR3 is built from 15 residues. The ends lost 4 bases at V and 6 bases at J; junction bases unmatched: 10. The CDR3 sequence: CASSSLDRGEIEQYF. DNA of the CDR3: TGTGCCAGCAGTTCCCTGGACAGGGGTGAGATCGAGCAGTACTTC.

The chain joins TRBV4-1 to TRBJ1-5; a possible D gene is TRBD1 (5 bases). V lost 3 bases and J 4 bases, leaving 19 bases between the germline ends. The CDR3 is 17 residues long. CDR1 is MGHRA and CDR2 is YSYEKL in the germline V gene. This CDR3 is CASSHPQDTEKNQPQHF. In DNA form, the CDR3 reads TGCGCCAGCAGCCATCCCCAGGACACGGAGAAGAATCAGCCCCAGCATTTT.

V gene TRBV7-2 combines with J gene TRBJ2-7; 10 bases agree with TRBD2. The germline V gene encodes CDR1 SGHTA and CDR2 FQGNSA. The CDR3 runs to 15 residues. Trimming removed 2 bases from V and 3 bases from J; junction bases left unmatched: 4. CDR3 loop: CASSLTSGAGYEQYF. CDR3 DNA sequence: TGTGCCAGCAGCTTAACTAGCGGGGCAGGCTACGAGCAGTACTTC.

Here the CDR3 reads CASSPRQGHGGYTF. CDR3 coding DNA: TGTGCCAGCAGCCCTAGACAGGGCCATGGTGGCTACACCTTC. J is TRBJ1-2 and V is TRBV5-5; TRBD1 aligns across 7 bases. V lost 4 bases and J lost 7; bases outside the gene matches: 10. The length of the CDR3 is 14 residues. Germline loops: CDR1 SGHKS, CDR2 YYEKEE (reference sequence).

Only a few counts were recorded for this clonotype. The chain combines TRBV6-5 with TRBJ2-3; D is unclear. The CDR3 has 13 amino acids. Germline V lookup: CDR1 MNHEY, CDR2 SVGAGI. V dropped 4 bases and J dropped 3 bases, with 8 bases sitting between them. The CDR3 sequence: CASSSPNTDTQYF. CDR3 in DNA: TGTGCCAGCAGTTCTCCTAATACAGATACGCAGTATTTT.

The genes are TRBV7-9 and TRBJ1-1, with TRBD1 matching 7 bases. V lost 5 bases and J lost 7; bases outside the gene matches: 10. Germline V gene lookup returns CDR1 SEHNR and CDR2 FQNEAQ (reference sequence). This CDR3 has 14 amino acids. The CDR3 nucleotides read TGTGCCAGCAGCCGAGGACAGGCTCTGAATGAAGCTTTCTTT. Its protein is CASSRGQALNEAFF.

V and J are TRBV12-3 or TRBV12-4 and TRBJ1-1; possibly TRBD1 for D (5 bases). The CDR3 has 14 amino acids. V was clipped by 9 bases and J by 4 bases, with 18 bases between them. CDR3 in DNA: TGTGCCAGTAACCCGGGACTCCCAGGCACTGAAGCTTTCTTT. It codes for CASNPGLPGTEAFF.

As for this clonotype: Relative to the germline gene, one junction end is altered; a read error may explain this. The gene calls are TRBV3-1 and TRBJ2-7; no definite D call. Germline CDR1 is LGHDT and CDR2 is YNNKEL (reference sequence). The CDR3 runs to 12 residues. CDR3 loop: CASSRRPTGRDF. CDR3 sequence (DNA): TGTGCCAGCAGCCGAAGACCGACCGGACGGGACTTC.

This clonotype showed up just a few times. The CDR3 DNA follows: TGTGCCAGCAGTCCACGGGGGGGCTCAACTAACTATGGCTACACCTTC. This encodes CASSPRGGSTNYGYTF. The rearrangement links TRBV6-5 to TRBJ1-2; possibly TRBD1 for D (6 bases). The CDR3 length is 16 residues. Looked up from germline, CDR1 is MNHEY and CDR2 is SVGAGI. V was shortened by 5 bases and J by 0 bases, with 16 bases between the two germline ends.

This clonotype was recorded a few times. CDR3 loop: CSARMGSEAFF. The CDR3, as DNA: TGCAGTGCTAGGATGGGATCTGAAGCTTTCTTT. The V call is TRBV20-1, the J call TRBJ1-1; D gene uncertain. V was clipped by 3 bases and J by 6 bases, with 8 bases between them. The CDR3 is 11 amino acids. Germline V CDR1 and CDR2: DFQATT, SNEGSKA (reference sequence).

The chain recombines TRBV2 with TRBJ2-5, with 8 bases lining up with TRBD2. This CDR3 has 16 residues. Trimming cost V 7 bases and J 4 bases; bases outside gene matches: 14. Germline V gene lookup returns CDR1 SNHLY and CDR2 FYNNEI. The CDR3 DNA reads TGTGCCAGCACCCAAGGGAGTAGCGGGGCTATAGAGACCCAGTACTTC. Protein sequence: CASTQGSSGAIETQYF. The full variable domain, its missing parts supplied by reference TRBV2 and TRBJ2-5, is EPEVTQTPSHQVTQMGQEVILRCVPISNHLYFYWYRQILGQKVEFLVSFYNNEISEKSEIFDDQFSVERPDGSNFTLKIRSTKLEDSAMYFCASTQGSSGAIETQYFGPGTRLLVL.

This clonotype appeared a few times. The rearrangement links TRBV5-3 to TRBJ1-3, with TRBD1 identical over 7 bases. TRBV5-3 carries the ORF label, with uncertain function. The trim removed 8 bases at V and 2 bases at J, leaving 13 bases unmatched. This CDR3 is 16 amino acids long. The CDR3 loop is CASSLLPGQTGNTIYF. DNA of the CDR3: TGTGCCAGCAGCCTCCTACCGGGACAGACTGGAAACACCATATATTTT.

The V and J genes are TRBV6-5 and TRBJ2-2, with TRBD2 matching over 12 bases. The CDR3 totals 18 residues. CDR1 and CDR2 from the germline V gene are MNHEY and SVGAGI. Losses at the gene ends were 4 bases for V and 4 bases for J; bases not matched to a gene: 10. CDR3 DNA sequence: TGTGCCAGCAGTTCTCTAGCGGGGGGGCTAGTCGGCACCGGGGAGCTGTTTTTT. Translating gives CASSSLAGGLVGTGELFF.

This clonotype showed up many times. This chain joins TRBV7-8 and TRBJ1-1, with unresolved D. Germline CDR1 is SGHVS and CDR2 is FQNEAQ. There are 14 residues in the CDR3. V lost 5 bases to trimming and J lost 1 base, with 11 bases between them. CDR3 nucleotides: TGTGCCAGCAGCCGGGAGGCTCGGAACACTGAAGCTTTCTTT. This codes for CASSREARNTEAFF. Looking up the rest from reference TRBV7-8 and TRBJ1-1 gives the full variable domain: GAGVSQSPRYKVAKRGQDVALRCDPISGHVSLFWYQQALGQGPEFLTYFQNEAQLDKSGLPSDRFFAERPEGSVSTLKIQRTQQEDSAVYLCASSREARNTEAFFGQGTRLTVV.

This clonotype has at least ten counts. This sequence joins TRBV7-2 and TRBJ2-7, with D maybe TRBD2 (6 bases). In germline, CDR1 is SGHTA, CDR2 FQGNSA. V gave up 3 bases and J gave up 3 bases, with 15 bases separating them. This CDR3 is 15 amino acids long. The CDR3 DNA reads as TGTGCCAGCAGCTTGAAGGGGCCGGGGGTCTACGAGCAGTACTTC. Residues: CASSLKGPGVYEQYF.

This clonotype came up many times. This chain connects TRBV7-8 to TRBJ2-5; 10 nucleotides agree with TRBD2. The CDR3 has 16 amino acids. The germline gives CDR1 SGHVS, CDR2 FQNEAQ. V gave up 1 base and J gave up 4 bases; unmatched junction bases: 6. The chain's CDR3 is CASSLEAGGPGETQYF. CDR3 nucleotide sequence: TGTGCCAGCAGCTTAGAAGCGGGGGGGCCGGGAGAGACCCAGTACTTC.

This clonotype has a handful of counts. The rearrangement links TRBV10-3 to TRBJ2-1; D gene uncertain. The CDR3 consists of 14 residues. V dropped 3 bases and J dropped 3 bases, with 9 bases sitting between them. Germline V lookup: CDR1 ENHRY, CDR2 SYGVKD. This chain's CDR3 is CAISDELDYNEQFF. DNA for the CDR3: TGTGCCATCAGTGACGAATTGGACTACAATGAGCAGTTCTTC.

This chain links TRBV7-2 with TRBJ1-2; no reliable D call. Trimming left V 2 bases short and J 8 bases short, with 9 bases between. Germline CDR1 SGHTA, CDR2 FQGNSA. CDR3 size: 12 residues. The CDR3 sequence: CASSLQSPGYTF. The CDR3 DNA reads TGTGCCAGCAGCTTACAGTCCCCGGGCTACACCTTC.

In its sample, this clonotype was seen a few times. The chain has TRBV19 and TRBJ1-6; D gene uncertain. There are 15 residues in the CDR3. V was shortened by 3 bases and J by 8 bases, with 14 bases between the two germline ends. The germline CDR1 and CDR2 sequences are LNHDA and SQIVND (reference sequence). The CDR3 loop is CASSIQGTPYSPLHF. DNA of the CDR3: TGTGCCAGTAGTATTCAAGGCACCCCCTATTCACCCCTCCACTTT.

The chain carries TRBV7-9 and TRBJ2-7; D uncertain. The CDR3 is made up of 16 amino acids. V lost 5 bases, J lost 6 bases, and 23 bases lay in between. CDR1 and CDR2 from the germline V gene are SEHNR and FQNEAQ (reference sequence). As DNA, the CDR3 is TGTGCCAGCAGCCCCCGACGGCCACAAGGTCCGGCCGAGCAGTACTTC. Translated: CASSPRRPQGPAEQYF.

Concerning this clonotype itself: A junction end diverges from the germline sequence, so it may reflect a read error. The CDR3 here is CASSARPGDSRPVGF. The CDR3 region has the DNA TGTGCCAGCAGCGCCCGACCCGGGGACAGCCGACCCGTAGGATTC. The chain carries TRBV9 and TRBJ1-2, with TRBD1 identical over 7 bases. Germline V gives CDR1 SGDLS, CDR2 YYNGEE. This CDR3 spans 15 amino acids.

This clonotype was seen a few times. The chain links TRBV7-2 to TRBJ1-2; possibly TRBD1 for D (6 bases). The germline CDR1 and CDR2 sequences are SGHTA and FQGNSA. This CDR3 comprises 16 residues. V shed 3 bases and J shed 4 bases, with 18 bases lying between them. The CDR3 spells CASSFPGGGRRYGYTF. Written as DNA, the CDR3 is TGTGCCAGCAGCTTTCCCGGCGGGGGCCGGCGCTATGGCTACACCTTC.

The genes are TRBV5-1 and TRBJ2-7; 9 bases are shared with TRBD1. The V and J ends lost 0 bases and 3 bases, in that order; junction bases with no gene match: 1. Germline CDR1 and CDR2: SGHRS and YFSETQ. This CDR3 is built from 14 residues. DNA of the CDR3: TGCGCCAGCAGCTTGGGACAGGGGGACTACGAGCAGTACTTC. Translation gives CASSLGQGDYEQYF.

This clonotype was found many times. This chain connects TRBV7-8 to TRBJ1-1; TRBD1 matches at 9 bases. Germline assignment: CDR1 SGHVS and CDR2 FQNEAQ. The CDR3 loop spans 15 amino acids. V lost 5 bases and J lost 1; bases outside the gene matches: 5. CDR3: CASSTRQGGNTEAFF. CDR3 DNA sequence: TGTGCCAGCAGCACCCGACAGGGGGGGAACACTGAAGCTTTCTTT.

A few counts support this clonotype. The J gene is TRBJ1-1, the V gene TRBV6-5; D gene uncertain. The CDR3 runs to 14 residues. Germline lookup yields CDR1 MNHEY and CDR2 SVGAGI. Trimming shortened V by 0 bases and J by 0 bases, and 5 bases separated the two germline ends. CDR3 residues: CASSYSIVNTEAFF. The CDR3 DNA sequence: TGTGCCAGCAGTTACTCGATTGTGAACACTGAAGCTTTCTTT.